One sample yielded the 10 T cell receptor beta chains listed below, sequenced in a study of shared clonotypes between healthy human individuals. TCRdb's table, derived via immunoSEQ multiplex PCR, lists solely in-frame clones and lacks some. The table shows some 2 million clones, with roughly 95% occurring only once. The specimen was naive CD4+ T cells sorted from blood. Described subset: CD45RA+ positively selected. The source is a man between 18 and 29 years old in good health.

Turning to this clone: Distinct nucleotide sequences in the sample also encode this CDR3. V is TRBV11-2 and J is TRBJ2-3; 8 nucleotides match TRBD2. From germline, CDR1 is SGHAT and CDR2 FQNNGV. The length of the CDR3 is 16 residues. The V segment lost 0 bases and the J segment 1 base; nucleotides outside the gene matches: 3. The chain's CDR3 is CASSLDGAGGTDTQYF. In nucleotides, the CDR3 is TGTGCCAGCAGCTTAGATGGAGCGGGGGGCACAGATACGCAGTATTTT.

The V gene is TRBV10-3, the J gene TRBJ2-3; D is ambiguous. This CDR3 is built from 13 residues. The ends were cut back, 4 bases at V and 2 bases at J, with 7 bases in the middle. CDR1 and CDR2 (germline): ENHRY, SYGVKD. The CDR3: CAISGLLTDTQYF. The CDR3 nucleotides are TGTGCCATCAGTGGGCTCCTCACAGATACGCAGTATTTT.

This chain connects TRBV14 to TRBJ2-3, with D tentatively TRBD2 (5 bases). This CDR3 has 15 amino acids. The V end was cut by 0 bases, the J end by 0 bases, with 7 bases between. Per germline, CDR1 SGHDN and CDR2 FVKESK. The CDR3 here is CASSQELVSTDTQYF. In DNA form, the CDR3 reads TGTGCCAGCAGCCAAGAACTAGTCAGCACAGATACGCAGTATTTT.

The chain carries TRBV15 and TRBJ2-2; possible D gene TRBD1, 5 bases. CDR1 LNHNV and CDR2 YYDKDF come from the germline V gene (reference sequence). Trimming took 1 base from V and 0 from J, leaving 6 bases between them. The CDR3 runs to 15 residues. Here the CDR3 reads CATSRADTNTGELFF. CDR3 sequence (DNA): TGTGCCACCAGCAGAGCGGACACGAACACCGGGGAGCTGTTTTTT.

V and J are TRBV6-4 and TRBJ1-1; perhaps TRBD1 as D (5 bases). Germline V gene data show CDR1 as MRHNA and CDR2 as SNTAGT. The V end lost 0 bases, the J end lost 0 bases, and 14 bases lay between the germline ends. CDR3 length: 17 residues. CDR3 nucleotide sequence: TGTGCCAGCAGTGACTCTCCAGGGTCCCCTATGAACACTGAAGCTTTCTTT. Translated, it gives CASSDSPGSPMNTEAFF.

The gene calls are TRBV7-9 and TRBJ2-2; TRBD2 aligns across 13 bases. The junction had 10 bases not matched to a gene; V was cut back by 6 bases and J by 6 bases. Germline V lookup: CDR1 SEHNR, CDR2 FQNEAQ (reference sequence). The CDR3 runs to 17 residues. CDR3 protein: CASRRTSGGSAAGELFF. The DNA of the CDR3 is TGTGCCAGCAGGAGGACTAGCGGGGGCTCGGCGGCCGGGGAGCTGTTTTTT.

The count of this clone is one. This chain uses TRBV5-1 with TRBJ2-1; TRBD2 aligns across 10 bases. The V gene's germline CDR1 is SGHRS and CDR2 YFSETQ. The CDR3 has 16 amino acids. The J segment lost 9 bases and the V segment lost 0 bases, leaving 9 bases of the junction unmatched. The CDR3 DNA reads TGCGCCAGCAGCTTGGCGGCTAGCGGGAGTGGCGCTGAGCAGTTCTTC. Translated, it gives CASSLAASGSGAEQFF.

J is TRBJ2-7 and V is TRBV15, with 7 bases lining up with TRBD2. Germline loops: CDR1 LNHNV, CDR2 YYDKDF (reference sequence). Trimming cost V 0 bases and J 2 bases; bases outside gene matches: 7. The CDR3 covers 16 residues. The CDR3 loop is CATSRDKGGKTYEQYF. The CDR3 bases are TGTGCCACCAGCAGAGATAAGGGAGGGAAAACCTACGAGCAGTACTTC.

V is TRBV4-2 and J is TRBJ2-6; D is possibly TRBD1 or TRBD2 (5 bases each). The germline V and J ends were trimmed by 3 bases and 2 bases, with 17 bases remaining between them. The germline gives CDR1 LGHNA, CDR2 YNFKEQ. This CDR3 spans 18 amino acids. The CDR3, as DNA: TGTGCCAGCAGCCAGGCCTTTGAGGGGTTAACTGGGGCCAACGTCCTGACTTTC. Translated: CASSQAFEGLTGANVLTF.

The rearrangement links TRBV2 to TRBJ1-4, with TRBD1 identical over 9 bases. With V trimmed by 3 bases and J by 6 bases, 2 bases remained unmatched. Germline CDR1 and CDR2: SNHLY and FYNNEI. The CDR3 length is 14 residues. In DNA, the CDR3 is TGTGCCAGCAGTGACCGGGACAGGGATGAAAAACTGTTTTTT. Translation gives CASSDRDRDEKLFF.